These T cell receptor beta chains were read from a single sample in a study of CD8 T cells in ankylosing spondylitis. TCRdb processed the 5' RACE reads anew with MiXCR; each CDR3 protein has one entry. The sample records approximately 220,000 distinct CDR3 sequences, about 10% being singletons. Sample: blood, either unsorted or a sorted T cell fraction (not recorded which). Receptors originate from a male donor with ankylosing spondylitis or in good health (not recorded which). Each CDR3 is given with its conserved first and last residue. A D gene is named only where the DNA matches it firmly. Clone size is not always given. Where it is, it says once, few, many or a class for expanded clones.

D gene: .; clone size: many; J gene: TRBJ1-2; V gene: TRBV5-6; CDR3 protein: CASSLLGSENYGYTF; CDR3 DNA: TGTGCCAGCAGCTTACTGGGTTCGGAGAACTATGGCTACACCTTC
D gene: .; clone size: .; J gene: TRBJ2-3; V gene: TRBV7-8; CDR3 protein: CASSRDGRTDTQYF; CDR3 DNA: TGTGCCAGCAGCAGAGACGGCCGCACAGATACGCAGTATTTT
D gene: TRBD1; clone size: few; J gene: TRBJ1-1; V gene: TRBV12-3/TRBV12-4; CDR3 protein: CASSSQGEKNTEAFF; CDR3 DNA: TGTGCCAGCAGTTCCCAGGGGGAGAAGAACACTGAAGCTTTCTTT
D gene: TRBD1; clone size: .; J gene: TRBJ1-2; V gene: TRBV7-6; CDR3 protein: CASSLTGQAYGYTF; CDR3 DNA: TGTGCCAGCAGCTTGACTGGACAGGCCTATGGCTACACCTTC
D gene: .; clone size: .; J gene: TRBJ1-1; V gene: TRBV12-3/TRBV12-4; CDR3 protein: CTSSLAAGGGLNTEAFF; CDR3 DNA: TGTACCAGCAGTTTAGCGGCTGGTGGAGGGCTGAACACTGAAGCTTTCTTT
D gene: TRBD1; clone size: many; J gene: TRBJ2-5; V gene: TRBV5-4; CDR3 protein: CASSLGQGETQYF; CDR3 DNA: TGTGCCAGCAGCTTGGGACAGGGAGAGACCCAGTACTTC
D gene: TRBD1; clone size: many; J gene: TRBJ1-2; V gene: TRBV7-2; CDR3 protein: CASSPIADRLMGYTF; CDR3 DNA: TGTGCCAGCAGCCCGATAGCGGACAGGTTAATGGGCTACACCTTC
D gene: .; clone size: many; J gene: TRBJ1-1; V gene: TRBV5-5; CDR3 protein: CASSPVETEAFF; CDR3 DNA: TGTGCCAGCAGCCCGGTGGAGACTGAAGCTTTCTTT
D gene: .; clone size: many; J gene: TRBJ2-2; V gene: TRBV5-1; CDR3 protein: CASSTGTGYTGELFF; CDR3 DNA: TGCGCCAGCAGCACCGGGACCGGCTACACCGGGGAGCTGTTTTTT
D gene: TRBD2; clone size: many; J gene: TRBJ2-1; V gene: TRBV5-1; CDR3 protein: CASNGLAGHEQFF; CDR3 DNA: TGCGCCAGCAACGGACTAGCGGGGCATGAGCAGTTCTTC
D gene: .; clone size: many; J gene: TRBJ1-4; V gene: TRBV12-3/TRBV12-4; CDR3 protein: CASSPGWGAPNEKLFF; CDR3 DNA: TGTGCCAGCAGTCCCGGGTGGGGGGCGCCTAATGAAAAACTGTTTTTT
D gene: TRBD2; clone size: .; J gene: TRBJ2-3; V gene: TRBV7-6; CDR3 protein: CASSLGRLAGSSTDTQYF; CDR3 DNA: TGTGCCAGCAGCTTAGGTCGGCTAGCGGGGAGTAGCACAGATACGCAGTATTTT
D gene: TRBD1; clone size: .; J gene: TRBJ1-1; V gene: TRBV20-1; CDR3 protein: CCACRVTGGRGDTEAFF; CDR3 DNA: TGCTGTGCTTGTCGGGTGACAGGGGGCCGGGGGGACACTGAAGCTTTCTTT
D gene: TRBD2; clone size: many; J gene: TRBJ2-1; V gene: TRBV12-3/TRBV12-4; CDR3 protein: CASSRTSGGYNEQFF; CDR3 DNA: TGTGCCAGCAGCCGGACTAGCGGGGGGTACAATGAGCAGTTCTTC
D gene: .; clone size: few; J gene: TRBJ2-7; V gene: TRBV10-3; CDR3 protein: CAISESWEQYF; CDR3 DNA: TGTGCCATCAGTGAGTCCTGGGAGCAGTACTTC
D gene: TRBD2; clone size: many; J gene: TRBJ2-3; V gene: TRBV3-1; CDR3 protein: CASSHPTSGGASTDTQYF; CDR3 DNA: TGTGCCAGCAGCCATCCCACTAGCGGGGGGGCTTCCACAGATACGCAGTATTTT
D gene: TRBD2; clone size: .; J gene: TRBJ2-2; V gene: TRBV20-1; CDR3 protein: CSAPAPGLVQNTGELFF; CDR3 DNA: TGCAGTGCCCCGGCCCCGGGACTAGTTCAGAACACCGGGGAGCTGTTTTTT
D gene: TRBD2; clone size: many; J gene: TRBJ2-3; V gene: TRBV5-1; CDR3 protein: CASSLEGGGATDTQYF; CDR3 DNA: TGCGCCAGCAGCTTGGAAGGCGGGGGGGCGACAGATACGCAGTATTTT
D gene: TRBD1; clone size: few; J gene: TRBJ1-6; V gene: TRBV30; CDR3 protein: CAWSVLRGLQGSPLHF; CDR3 DNA: TGTGCCTGGAGTGTACTAAGGGGGCTTCAGGGGTCACCCCTCCACTTT
D gene: TRBD2; clone size: many; J gene: TRBJ2-3; V gene: TRBV12-3/TRBV12-4; CDR3 protein: CASSFFGRGGRDTDTQYF; CDR3 DNA: TGTGCCAGCAGCTTCTTCGGGCGGGGGGGCCGAGACACAGATACGCAGTATTTT
D gene: TRBD2; clone size: many; J gene: TRBJ2-5; V gene: TRBV20-1; CDR3 protein: CSARAGGGTKETQYF; CDR3 DNA: TGCAGTGCTAGAGCCGGCGGGGGGACCAAGGAGACCCAGTACTTC
D gene: TRBD1; clone size: .; J gene: TRBJ1-4; V gene: TRBV25-1; CDR3 protein: CASSTPGGGGMTKLFF; CDR3 DNA: TGTGCCAGCAGTACTCCAGGGGGCGGGGGAATGACAAAACTGTTTTTT
D gene: TRBD1; clone size: .; J gene: TRBJ1-1; V gene: TRBV6-5; CDR3 protein: CASSYPSTGRVAFF; CDR3 DNA: TGTGCCAGCAGTTACCCTTCGACAGGGAGGGTTGCTTTCTTT
D gene: TRBD1; clone size: few; J gene: TRBJ2-2; V gene: TRBV7-3; CDR3 protein: CASSPRAGQGAGELFF; CDR3 DNA: TGTGCCAGCAGCCCCCGGGCGGGACAGGGGGCCGGGGAGCTGTTTTTT
D gene: .; clone size: .; J gene: TRBJ1-2; V gene: TRBV12-2; CDR3 protein: CASRERDRGRCYGYTF; CDR3 DNA: TGTGCAAGTCGGGAACGAGACAGGGGGCGATGCTATGGCTACACCTTC
D gene: TRBD1; clone size: many; J gene: TRBJ1-4; V gene: TRBV12-3/TRBV12-4; CDR3 protein: CASSPLQGAFEKLFF; CDR3 DNA: TGTGCCAGCAGCCCCCTCCAGGGGGCTTTTGAAAAACTGTTTTTT
D gene: .; clone size: .; J gene: TRBJ2-3; V gene: TRBV12-3/TRBV12-4; CDR3 protein: CASSFGSRDTQYF; CDR3 DNA: TGTGCCAGCAGTTTCGGGTCCCGAGACACGCAGTATTTT
D gene: TRBD1; clone size: many; J gene: TRBJ1-1; V gene: TRBV5-1; CDR3 protein: CASSWTPGQEAFF; CDR3 DNA: TGCGCCAGCAGCTGGACGCCGGGACAGGAAGCTTTCTTT
D gene: .; clone size: .; J gene: TRBJ2-3; V gene: TRBV29-1; CDR3 protein: CSVGRWDTQYF; CDR3 DNA: TGCAGCGTAGGGAGATGGGATACGCAGTATTTT
D gene: TRBD1; clone size: few; J gene: TRBJ1-5; V gene: TRBV6-1; CDR3 protein: CASSARRTGGNQPQHF; CDR3 DNA: TGTGCCAGCAGTGCTCGACGGACAGGTGGGAATCAGCCCCAGCATTTT
D gene: .; clone size: many; J gene: TRBJ1-1; V gene: TRBV3-1; CDR3 protein: CASSQDTGITEAFF; CDR3 DNA: TGTGCCAGCAGCCAAGATACAGGGATAACTGAAGCTTTCTTT
D gene: TRBD1; clone size: many; J gene: TRBJ2-3; V gene: TRBV28; CDR3 protein: CASSADRVGTQYF; CDR3 DNA: TGTGCCAGCAGTGCTGACAGGGTGGGTACGCAGTATTTT
D gene: .; clone size: .; J gene: TRBJ2-3; V gene: TRBV3-1; CDR3 protein: CASSQMGGPDTQYF; CDR3 DNA: TGTGCCAGCAGCCAAATGGGGGGCCCAGATACGCAGTATTTT
D gene: TRBD1; clone size: many; J gene: TRBJ2-2; V gene: TRBV3-1; CDR3 protein: CASSQVQGVITGELFF; CDR3 DNA: TGTGCCAGCAGCCAAGTACAGGGGGTCATTACCGGGGAGCTGTTTTTT
D gene: .; clone size: many; J gene: TRBJ2-5; V gene: TRBV5-8; CDR3 protein: CASSFSRSETQYF; CDR3 DNA: TGTGCCAGCAGCTTCTCGAGGAGTGAGACCCAGTACTTC
D gene: .; clone size: many; J gene: TRBJ2-1; V gene: TRBV7-7; CDR3 protein: CASSSTGPGYNEQFF; CDR3 DNA: TGTGCTAGCAGCTCGACTGGTCCAGGTTACAATGAGCAGTTCTTC
D gene: .; clone size: many; J gene: TRBJ1-1; V gene: TRBV28; CDR3 protein: CASSLFSANTEAFF; CDR3 DNA: TGTGCCAGCAGTTTATTTTCCGCGAACACTGAAGCTTTCTTT
D gene: .; clone size: few; J gene: TRBJ1-6; V gene: TRBV28; CDR3 protein: CASTFAGPEPLHF; CDR3 DNA: TGTGCCAGCACGTTCGCGGGGCCTGAGCCCCTCCACTTT
D gene: TRBD2; clone size: many; J gene: TRBJ2-3; V gene: TRBV6-2/TRBV6-3; CDR3 protein: CAIRRRGLATDTQYF; CDR3 DNA: TGTGCCATCCGACGGCGGGGACTAGCGACAGATACGCAGTATTTT
D gene: .; clone size: .; J gene: TRBJ2-1; V gene: TRBV9; CDR3 protein: CASSVSGGAHNEQFF; CDR3 DNA: TGTGCCAGCAGCGTATCTGGGGGCGCCCACAATGAGCAGTTCTTC
D gene: TRBD2; clone size: many; J gene: TRBJ2-3; V gene: TRBV11-2; CDR3 protein: CASSPEGLAGADTQYF; CDR3 DNA: TGTGCCAGCAGCCCAGAGGGACTAGCGGGAGCAGATACGCAGTATTTT
D gene: .; clone size: many; J gene: TRBJ1-2; V gene: TRBV5-1; CDR3 protein: CASSSEQGKMGYTF; CDR3 DNA: TGCGCCAGCAGCTCGGAACAGGGTAAAATGGGCTACACCTTC
D gene: TRBD2; clone size: many; J gene: TRBJ2-1; V gene: TRBV18; CDR3 protein: CASSPLGLALNEQFF; CDR3 DNA: TGTGCCAGCTCACCACTTGGACTAGCGCTTAATGAGCAGTTCTTC
D gene: .; clone size: many; J gene: TRBJ2-1; V gene: TRBV6-6; CDR3 protein: CASAPFTYNEQFF; CDR3 DNA: TGTGCCAGCGCCCCTTTTACCTACAATGAGCAGTTCTTC
D gene: TRBD2; clone size: many; J gene: TRBJ2-2; V gene: TRBV5-1; CDR3 protein: CASSSVAGADGELFF; CDR3 DNA: TGCGCCAGCAGCTCCGTAGCGGGGGCAGACGGGGAGCTGTTTTTT
D gene: .; clone size: many; J gene: TRBJ2-2; V gene: TRBV6-2/TRBV6-3; CDR3 protein: CASSYSGGTGELFF; CDR3 DNA: TGTGCCAGCAGTTACTCTGGAGGCACCGGGGAGCTGTTTTTT
D gene: TRBD1; clone size: few; J gene: TRBJ2-2; V gene: TRBV30; CDR3 protein: CAWNLRGTGGTGELFF; CDR3 DNA: TGTGCCTGGAACCTCAGAGGGACAGGGGGAACCGGGGAGCTGTTTTTT
D gene: TRBD1; clone size: many; J gene: TRBJ1-6; V gene: TRBV12-3/TRBV12-4; CDR3 protein: CASSFRTGGNSPLHF; CDR3 DNA: TGTGCCAGCAGTTTCCGGACAGGGGGAAATTCACCCCTCCACTTT
D gene: TRBD1; clone size: few; J gene: TRBJ2-2; V gene: TRBV12-3/TRBV12-4; CDR3 protein: CASSTQGAGAGELFF; CDR3 DNA: TGTGCCAGCAGTACACAGGGGGCGGGGGCCGGGGAGCTGTTTTTT
D gene: .; clone size: few; J gene: TRBJ2-7; V gene: TRBV5-1; CDR3 protein: CASSGGTYYEQYF; CDR3 DNA: TGCGCCAGCAGTGGCGGAACCTACTACGAGCAGTACTTC
D gene: TRBD1; clone size: many; J gene: TRBJ2-2; V gene: TRBV20-1; CDR3 protein: CSAPRQGDTGELFF; CDR3 DNA: TGCAGCGCCCCCCGACAGGGAGACACCGGGGAGCTGTTTTTT
D gene: .; clone size: few; J gene: TRBJ2-3; V gene: TRBV3-1; CDR3 protein: CASSLGWLTVDTQYF; CDR3 DNA: TGTGCCAGCAGCCTGGGCTGGCTTACCGTAGATACGCAGTATTTT